Listed below are T cell receptor beta chains from one sample, sequenced in a study of shared T cell receptors in the human thymus. The assay was immunoSEQ multiplex PCR, and TCRdb's table has in-frame clones only and misses some. The repertoire has hundreds of thousands of clones, more than 75% of them found once; the top ten carry 0.0094%. The same sample was also studied in work on human thymus T cells.

Input material: thymocytes. These receptors were collected from a boy under two years old with a congenital heart defect. Each CDR3 is given with its conserved first and last residue. The order of the fields is J gene, V gene, D gene, clone size, CDR3 DNA, CDR3 protein. D genes are given only for firm matches. A clone size is listed for some rows: how often the clone was seen (once, few, many), or a class if it is expanded.

j_call: TRBJ2-7; v_call: TRBV7-9; d_call: TRBD2; clone_size: .; cdr3_nt: TGTGCCAGCAGCTTAGGGACACAAGGACTAGCGGGAGTCCCCTACGAGCAGTACTTC; cdr3_aa: CASSLGTQGLAGVPYEQYF
j_call: TRBJ1-1; v_call: TRBV6-4; d_call: .; clone_size: .; cdr3_nt: TGTGCCAGCGGACGTGTGTTCAGGGGTAGCGCTGAAGCTTTCTTT; cdr3_aa: CASGRVFRGSAEAFF
j_call: TRBJ1-5; v_call: TRBV11-2; d_call: TRBD1; clone_size: once; cdr3_nt: TGTGCCAGCAGCCTCTCGCGGGACAGGGGGCGAGCAAATCAGCCCCAGCATTTT; cdr3_aa: CASSLSRDRGRANQPQHF
j_call: TRBJ1-1; v_call: TRBV30; d_call: .; clone_size: few; cdr3_nt: TGTGCCTGGAGTTTCCCCGGGGGTGTCGGAGCTTTCTTT; cdr3_aa: CAWSFPGGVGAFF
j_call: TRBJ2-7; v_call: TRBV28; d_call: TRBD1; clone_size: .; cdr3_nt: TGTGCCAGCAGTTTGGGGTATACAGGGGTCTACGAGCAGTACTTC; cdr3_aa: CASSLGYTGVYEQYF
j_call: TRBJ1-4; v_call: TRBV6-5; d_call: TRBD1; clone_size: .; cdr3_nt: TGTGCCAGCAGTTACCACCGGGACAGGGATGAAAAACTGTTTTTT; cdr3_aa: CASSYHRDRDEKLFF
j_call: TRBJ1-2; v_call: TRBV9; d_call: TRBD1; clone_size: .; cdr3_nt: TGTGCCAGCAGCTCGGGACAGGGGAATAGAGGCTACACCTTC; cdr3_aa: CASSSGQGNRGYTF
j_call: TRBJ1-4; v_call: TRBV19; d_call: .; clone_size: .; cdr3_nt: TGTGCCAGTATTAATTCTCTCGGAACTAATGAAAAACTGTTTTTT; cdr3_aa: CASINSLGTNEKLFF
j_call: TRBJ2-1; v_call: TRBV6-1; d_call: TRBD2; clone_size: .; cdr3_nt: TGTGCCAGCAGTGGCCCCCGACTAGCGGGGTCCTACAATGAGCAGTTCTTC; cdr3_aa: CASSGPRLAGSYNEQFF
j_call: TRBJ1-6; v_call: TRBV7-9; d_call: .; clone_size: .; cdr3_nt: TGTGCCAGCAGCTCACCGCCGGGGTCCGTTAATTCACCCCTCCACTTT; cdr3_aa: CASSSPPGSVNSPLHF
j_call: TRBJ2-7; v_call: TRBV27; d_call: TRBD2; clone_size: .; cdr3_nt: TGTGCCAGCAGGGGCGGGAGCGCGAGCTCCTACGAGCAGTACTTC; cdr3_aa: CASRGGSASSYEQYF
j_call: TRBJ2-3; v_call: TRBV11-2; d_call: .; clone_size: .; cdr3_nt: TGTGCCAGCAGCCTCAGACTAGTCGGGGGTAGCACAGATACGCAGTATTTT; cdr3_aa: CASSLRLVGGSTDTQYF
j_call: TRBJ1-2; v_call: TRBV12-5; d_call: TRBD1; clone_size: once; cdr3_nt: TGTGCTAGTGGTTTGGATCCGGGACAGGGGCGCTATGGCTACACCTTC; cdr3_aa: CASGLDPGQGRYGYTF